A selection of T cell receptor beta chains follows, all from one sample in a study of shared clonotypes between healthy human individuals. Libraries were prepared by immunoSEQ multiplex PCR; TCRdb keeps only in-frame clonotypes and omits some of them. The sample shows about 2.3 million clones, more than 80% of them seen only once. The sequenced material came from naive CD4+ T cells from PBMCs. These receptors originate from a young man in good health. Some clones in this sample may be carry-over from other donors' samples. Each CDR3 is given with its conserved first and last residue. A D gene is named only where the DNA matches it firmly. Where a row states a size, it is once, few, many or the class of an expanded clone; other rows omit it.

J: TRBJ2-2; length: 15; D: NA; size: NA; V: TRBV7-3; CDR3: CASSGREGPAGELFF; DNA: TGTGCCAGCAGCGGTCGAGAGGGACCGGCCGGGGAGCTGTTTTTT
J: TRBJ1-2; length: 16; D: NA; size: NA; V: TRBV4-3; CDR3: CASSQDPTAYYYGYTF; DNA: TGCGCCAGCAGCCAAGATCCAACAGCTTACTACTATGGCTACACCTTC
J: TRBJ2-1; length: 14; D: NA; size: NA; V: TRBV7-6; CDR3: CASSLLFSYNEQFF; DNA: TGTGCCAGCAGCTTGTTGTTTTCATACAATGAGCAGTTCTTC
J: TRBJ2-7; length: 12; D: NA; size: NA; V: TRBV2; CDR3: CASSEQHYEQYF; DNA: TGTGCCAGCAGTGAACAGCACTACGAGCAGTACTTC
J: TRBJ2-1; length: 13; D: NA; size: NA; V: TRBV5-1; CDR3: CASSLALINEQFF; DNA: TGCGCCAGCAGCTTGGCTTTGATCAATGAGCAGTTCTTC
J: TRBJ2-1; length: 15; D: NA; size: NA; V: TRBV4-1; CDR3: CASRPRGSINNEQFF; DNA: TGCGCCAGCAGACCCCGGGGCAGCATTAACAATGAGCAGTTCTTC
J: TRBJ1-5; length: 17; D: NA; size: NA; V: TRBV19; CDR3: CASSILSTDLWNQPQHF; DNA: TGTGCCAGTAGTATATTGAGTACAGACTTATGGAATCAGCCCCAGCATTTT
J: TRBJ1-5; length: 14; D: TRBD1; size: NA; V: TRBV9; CDR3: CASSGTGLGQPQHF; DNA: TGTGCCAGCAGCGGGACAGGCCTTGGGCAGCCCCAGCATTTT
J: TRBJ2-3; length: 13; D: TRBD2; size: NA; V: TRBV29-1; CDR3: CSVLRGGTDTQYF; DNA: TGCAGCGTTTTGCGGGGGGGCACAGATACGCAGTATTTT
J: TRBJ2-7; length: 12; D: NA; size: NA; V: TRBV2; CDR3: CASSEIAYEQYF; DNA: TGTGCCAGCAGTGAAATAGCGTACGAGCAGTACTTC
J: TRBJ2-7; length: 13; D: NA; size: NA; V: TRBV6-6; CDR3: CASGAGDPYEQYF; DNA: TGTGCCAGCGGGGCAGGGGACCCCTACGAGCAGTACTTC
J: TRBJ2-7; length: 13; D: TRBD1; size: once; V: TRBV11-2; CDR3: CASSSDRAHEQYF; DNA: TGTGCCAGCAGCTCCGACAGGGCCCACGAGCAGTACTTC
J: TRBJ2-1; length: 16; D: TRBD2; size: NA; V: TRBV5-1; CDR3: CASSLGVASGSNEQFF; DNA: TGCGCCAGCAGCTTAGGGGTGGCTAGCGGGAGTAATGAGCAGTTCTTC
J: TRBJ2-5; length: 13; D: TRBD1; size: NA; V: TRBV7-6; CDR3: CASSPGDRETQYF; DNA: TGTGCCAGCAGCCCAGGGGACAGAGAGACCCAGTACTTC
J: TRBJ1-4; length: 13; D: TRBD1; size: NA; V: TRBV18; CDR3: CASSPGGDEKLFF; DNA: TGTGCCAGCTCCCCAGGGGGAGATGAAAAACTGTTTTTT
J: TRBJ2-1; length: 12; D: NA; size: NA; V: TRBV11-3; CDR3: CASSRRRDEQFF; DNA: TGTGCCAGCAGCAGGCGACGGGATGAGCAGTTCTTC
J: TRBJ2-7; length: 16; D: TRBD2; size: NA; V: TRBV7-2; CDR3: CASTERGGRVHYEQYF; DNA: TGTGCCAGCACCGAAAGAGGCGGGAGGGTTCACTACGAGCAGTACTTC
J: TRBJ2-1; length: 16; D: NA; size: NA; V: TRBV9; CDR3: CASSAGGRGGYREQFF; DNA: TGTGCCAGCAGCGCGGGCGGGCGTGGGGGTTATCGAGAGCAGTTCTTC
J: TRBJ2-7; length: 15; D: TRBD2; size: NA; V: TRBV27; CDR3: CASSAPSSGAYEQYF; DNA: TGTGCCAGCAGCGCCCCCTCTAGCGGAGCCTACGAGCAGTACTTC
J: TRBJ1-5; length: 14; D: TRBD1; size: NA; V: TRBV7-2; CDR3: CASSPQGGGEPQHF; DNA: TGTGCCAGCAGCCCACAGGGGGGAGGTGAGCCCCAGCATTTT
J: TRBJ2-5; length: 13; D: NA; size: NA; V: TRBV5-1; CDR3: CASSLVGQETQYF; DNA: TGCGCCAGCAGCTTAGTGGGGCAAGAGACCCAGTACTTC
J: TRBJ1-1; length: 17; D: NA; size: NA; V: TRBV7-9; CDR3: CASSFSRNPRGNDEAFF; DNA: TGTGCCAGCAGCTTTTCCCGAAACCCGAGAGGGAATGATGAAGCTTTCTTT
J: TRBJ1-5; length: 15; D: TRBD1; size: NA; V: TRBV6-5; CDR3: CASRKQGGADQPQHF; DNA: TGTGCCAGCAGGAAACAGGGGGGCGCGGATCAGCCCCAGCATTTT
J: TRBJ2-5; length: 13; D: NA; size: NA; V: TRBV28; CDR3: CASSFSPWETQYF; DNA: TGTGCCAGCAGTTTTTCCCCCTGGGAGACCCAGTACTTC
J: TRBJ2-2; length: 18; D: TRBD2; size: NA; V: TRBV4-2; CDR3: CASSPPVGSSGRGGELFF; DNA: TGTGCCAGCAGCCCCCCCGTTGGTAGTAGCGGGAGGGGCGGGGAGCTGTTTTTT
J: TRBJ2-2; length: 14; D: NA; size: NA; V: TRBV19; CDR3: CASSISGGTGELFF; DNA: TGTGCCAGTAGTATTAGCGGTGGCACCGGGGAGCTGTTTTTT
J: TRBJ2-1; length: 13; D: NA; size: NA; V: TRBV10-1; CDR3: CASQEGRANEQFF; DNA: TGCGCCAGCCAAGAGGGAAGGGCCAATGAGCAGTTCTTC
J: TRBJ1-3; length: 14; D: NA; size: NA; V: TRBV9; CDR3: CASSRTASGNTIYF; DNA: TGTGCCAGCAGCCGGACAGCATCTGGAAACACCATATATTTT
J: TRBJ2-3; length: 18; D: TRBD2; size: once; V: TRBV28; CDR3: CASSFSLSGLADTDTQYF; DNA: TGTGCCAGCAGTTTTTCTCTGTCAGGACTAGCGGACACAGATACGCAGTATTTT
J: TRBJ2-3; length: 14; D: NA; size: once; V: TRBV30; CDR3: CAWSRRRGTDTQYF; DNA: TGTGCCTGGAGTAGGCGGAGGGGGACAGATACGCAGTATTTT
J: TRBJ2-2; length: 14; D: NA; size: NA; V: TRBV7-3; CDR3: CASSLTYGTGELFF; DNA: TGTGCCAGCAGCTTAACTTACGGAACCGGGGAGCTGTTTTTT
J: TRBJ2-1; length: 15; D: NA; size: NA; V: TRBV7-3; CDR3: CASSLDRALGEKQFF; DNA: TGTGCCAGCAGCTTAGACAGAGCCTTAGGGGAGAAGCAGTTCTTC
J: TRBJ2-7; length: 16; D: NA; size: few; V: TRBV11-2; CDR3: CASSLIRGGRGNEQYF; DNA: TGTGCCAGCAGCTTAATAAGAGGGGGTCGAGGGAACGAGCAGTACTTC